This T cell receptor (beta chain) was captured by sequencing in a study of blood T cells in healthy people across ages. CDR1 and CDR2 (germline): GTSNPN, SVGIG (reference sequence). V was trimmed by 3 bases and J by 4 bases, leaving 12 bases between them. This CDR3 comprises 13 residues. Primers used in a second PCR of roughly 6 to 11 cycles were a sample-barcoded 5' primer and a J-beta primer mix. TCRdb redid the calling of the 5' RACE reads with MiXCR, one entry per CDR3 protein. The sample records more than 1,400,000 distinct CDR3 sequences, 40% to 50% being singletons. The TCR sequence derives from a woman younger than 30 in good health. Sequences were obtained from blood. The chain recombines TRBV30 with TRBJ1-2, with D unclear. Here the CDR3 DNA reads TGTGCCTGGAGCACGGGGTTTGGCTATGGCTACACCTTC. Residues: CAWSTGFGYGYTF.